This T cell receptor beta chain was recorded in a study of Ad26.COV2.S vaccination and SARS-CoV-2 variants. Study-wide context: Donor participated within the Ad26.COV2.S arm of the COV1001 trial.

Treatment indicated: roughly 18 received Ad26.COV2.S at low or high dose, single or two shots; 5 received placebo; per-sample allocation not given. Sample collection was performed on day 63 after the first vaccine or placebo injection. CDR1 is MRHNA, CDR2 SNTAGT, per germline. Trimming left V 0 bases short and J 6 bases short, with 11 bases between. The length of the CDR3 is 15 residues. Method: immunoSEQ multiplex PCR; TCRdb's copy keeps in-frame clones and lacks some. The table records 500,000 or so clones, about 91% of them present only once. The rearrangement uses TRBV6-4 and TRBJ2-2, with no clear D. Sequenced material: peripheral blood, taken in a trial of Ad26.COV2.S vaccine versus placebo. The receptor was derived from a person between 18 and 65 years old who received the Ad26.COV2.S COVID-19 vaccine or a placebo. Written as DNA, the CDR3 is TGTGCCAGCAGTGACTCGAATTTGCATCCCGGGGAGCTGTTTTTT. It is translated as CASSDSNLHPGELFF.